The clone carrying this T cell receptor (beta chain) was seen more than once but under ten times. The entry originates in a study of blood T cells in healthy people across ages. Primed by a sample-barcoded 5' primer and a J-beta primer mix, a second PCR proceeded for about 7 to 11 cycles. TCRdb redid the calling of the 5' RACE reads with MiXCR, one entry per CDR3 protein. The table records around 500,000 distinct CDR3 sequences, about 26% of them present only once. In germline, CDR1 is DFQATT, CDR2 SNEGSKA (reference sequence). V was clipped by 5 bases and J by 2 bases; unmatched bases: 7. This CDR3 region has 16 residues. The same data also went into a second study, on T cells of mothers and their children.

The rearrangement uses TRBV20-1 and TRBJ2-6; TRBD1 matches 9 bases. Sequences were obtained from blood. The TCR originated in a boy between 2 and 10 years old in good health. CDR3 nucleotides: TGCAGTGCTCTTAACAGGGGGCGAACTGGGGCCAACGTCCTGACTTTC. Translating gives CSALNRGRTGANVLTF.